This TCR beta chain was profiled in a study of regulatory T cells in long-lasting Graves disease. General study findings and limits: Those with persistent disease had in common more public clonotypes (around 2,700) than new patients (approximately 990). It was in persistent disease that TRBV28, TRBJ1-2 and TRBJ2-5 were favored.

A word on this clonotype: What it binds is unknown.

The time point was: newly diagnosed GD, antithyroid drugs for less than 3 months. Making the TCR library involved RNA that had been extracted from PBMCs. The diagnosis of Graves' disease used American Thyroid Association guidelines. Arm-PCR of CDR3 regions and iRepertoire HTBI primers were the basis on which TCR beta libraries were built. From the multiplex PCR reads, TCRdb called clonotypes with MiXCR, one entry per CDR3 protein. Here the sample spans hundreds of thousands of distinct CDR3 sequences, 16% being singletons. The CDR3 runs to 16 residues. CDR1 and CDR2 (germline): MDHEN, SYDVKM. Losses at the gene ends were 5 bases for V and 4 bases for J; bases not matched to a gene: 13. These data were likewise used in another study, on T cells in Graves' hyperthyroidism and ophthalmopathy. In that study: HTBI primers were employed in a first-round RT-PCR of the TCR CDR3.

The gene calls are TRBV28 and TRBJ2-5, with 7 positions matching TRBD1. This clonotype was sampled from a woman aged 25-40 years with Graves disease. Material: peripheral blood mononuclear cells (PBMCs), obtained at new diagnosis, from a patient treated with antithyroid drugs. DNA of the CDR3: TGTGCCAGCAGTCCAGCAGGAGAGGGGGCGCTAGAGACCCAGTACTTC. Translation: CASSPAGEGALETQYF.